These 2 T cell receptor beta chains were sequenced from one sample in a study of T cells in Graves' hyperthyroidism and ophthalmopathy. Amplified TCR beta CDR3 regions derived from RNA transcripts. HTBI primers drove first-round RT-PCR of the TCR CDR3. TCRdb passed the multiplex PCR reads through MiXCR, listing each CDR3 protein once. The table includes under 400,000 distinct CDR3 sequences, 21% detected once. Sequencing was carried out using blood. The source is a woman aged 50 to 60 with Graves' hyperthyroidism.

The CDR3 reads CASSPWDRGSYTEAFF. The CDR3 nucleotides read TGTGCCAGCAGCCCCTGGGACAGGGGGTCATACACTGAAGCTTTCTTT. V gene TRBV7-2 combines with J gene TRBJ1-1; the match to TRBD1 covers 11 bases. CDR1 and CDR2 (germline): SGHTA, FQGNSA. J gave up 3 bases and V 5 bases, and 8 bases lay outside the gene matches. The length of the CDR3 is 16 residues.

A word on this clonotype: Being one base from a much bigger clone, this may be a read error. The chain recombines TRBV28 with TRBJ2-7; 10 bases align to TRBD1. CDR1 and CDR2 (germline): MDHEN, SYDVKM. The CDR3 covers 13 residues. The trim removed 6 bases at V and 7 bases at J, leaving 6 bases unmatched. DNA for the CDR3: TGTGCCAGCAGGAGACAGGGGGCGGTTGAGCAGTACTTC. It is translated as CASRRQGAVEQYF.